This entry features one T cell receptor (beta chain) sequence. Germline V gives CDR1 KGHSH, CDR2 LQKENI. The CDR3 is 16 amino acids. Trimming cost V 2 bases and J 2 bases; bases outside gene matches: 8. These data are taken from a study of PD-1 blockade in mismatch repair-deficient tumors. The assay was immunoSEQ multiplex PCR, and TCRdb's table has in-frame clones only and misses some. The sample carries some 48,000 clones, under 85% recorded once. The sample in question was PBMCs, obtained before pembrolizumab treatment. The chain recombines TRBV18 with TRBJ2-7, with TRBD1 identical over 8 bases. The TCR originated in an adult with mismatch repair-deficient cancer. CDR3 protein: CASSPGFGTGPYEQYF. DNA for the CDR3: TGTGCCAGCTCACCAGGATTCGGGACAGGCCCCTACGAGCAGTACTTC.